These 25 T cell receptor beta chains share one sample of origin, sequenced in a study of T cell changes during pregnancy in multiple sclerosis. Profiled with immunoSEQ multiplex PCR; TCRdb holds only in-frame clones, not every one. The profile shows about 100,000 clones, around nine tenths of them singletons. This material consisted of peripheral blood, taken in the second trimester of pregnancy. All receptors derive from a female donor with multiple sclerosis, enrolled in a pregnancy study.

CDR3 in DNA: TGTGCCAGCAGTGACTTACTGGTAGGGGGGGCGCGACGTCAGCGAGAAAAACTGTTTTTT. It encodes CASSDLLVGGARRQREKLFF. J is TRBJ1-4 and V is TRBV6-4; a weak D match, TRBD1 (6 bases). The CDR3 spans 20 residues. Per germline, CDR1 MRHNA and CDR2 SNTAGT. The germline V and J ends were trimmed by 1 base and 8 bases, with 29 bases remaining between them.

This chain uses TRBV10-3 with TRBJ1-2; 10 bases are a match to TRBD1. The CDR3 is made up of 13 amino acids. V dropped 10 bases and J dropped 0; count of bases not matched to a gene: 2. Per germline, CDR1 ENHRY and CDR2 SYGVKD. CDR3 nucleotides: TGTGCCACCGGACAGGGGGCTAACTATGGCTACACCTTC. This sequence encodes CATGQGANYGYTF.

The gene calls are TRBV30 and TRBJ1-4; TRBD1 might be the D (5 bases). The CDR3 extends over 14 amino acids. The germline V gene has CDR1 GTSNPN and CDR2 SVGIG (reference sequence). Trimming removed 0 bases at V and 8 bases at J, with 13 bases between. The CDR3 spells CAWSVARAGEKLFF. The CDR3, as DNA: TGTGCCTGGAGTGTAGCCCGGGCAGGGGAAAAACTGTTTTTT.

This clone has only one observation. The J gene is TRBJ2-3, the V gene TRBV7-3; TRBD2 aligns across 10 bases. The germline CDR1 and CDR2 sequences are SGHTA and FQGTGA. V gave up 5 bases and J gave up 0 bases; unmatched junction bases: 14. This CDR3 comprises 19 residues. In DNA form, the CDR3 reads TGTGCCAGCAGCAGAACCCCCCCCACTAGCGGGGTAAGCACAGATACGCAGTATTTT. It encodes CASSRTPPTSGVSTDTQYF.

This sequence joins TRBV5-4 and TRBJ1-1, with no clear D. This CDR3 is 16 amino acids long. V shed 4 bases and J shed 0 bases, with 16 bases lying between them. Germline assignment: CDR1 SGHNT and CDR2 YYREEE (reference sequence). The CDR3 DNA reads TGTGCCAGCAGCCAAGACCCTAGAGCCTTGAACACTGAAGCTTTCTTT. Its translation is CASSQDPRALNTEAFF.

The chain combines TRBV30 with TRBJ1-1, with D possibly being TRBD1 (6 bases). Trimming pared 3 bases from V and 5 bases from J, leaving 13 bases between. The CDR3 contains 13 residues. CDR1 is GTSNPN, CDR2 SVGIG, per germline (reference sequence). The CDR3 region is CAWRVRGRTEAFF. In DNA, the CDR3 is TGTGCCTGGAGGGTCAGGGGAAGGACTGAAGCTTTCTTT.

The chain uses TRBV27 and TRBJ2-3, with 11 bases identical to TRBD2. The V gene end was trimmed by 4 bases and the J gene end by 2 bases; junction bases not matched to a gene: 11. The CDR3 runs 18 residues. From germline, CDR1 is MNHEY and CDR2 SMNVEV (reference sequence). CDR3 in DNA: TGTGCCAGCAGTTCTAGCGGGAGGACCGGTCGGTACACAGATACGCAGTATTTT. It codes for CASSSSGRTGRYTDTQYF.

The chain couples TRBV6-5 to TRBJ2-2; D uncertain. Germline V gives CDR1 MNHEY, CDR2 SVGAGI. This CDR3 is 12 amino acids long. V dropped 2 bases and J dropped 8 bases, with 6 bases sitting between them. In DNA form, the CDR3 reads TGTGCCAGCAGTTACGGCACGGGGGAGCTGTTTTTT. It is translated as CASSYGTGELFF.

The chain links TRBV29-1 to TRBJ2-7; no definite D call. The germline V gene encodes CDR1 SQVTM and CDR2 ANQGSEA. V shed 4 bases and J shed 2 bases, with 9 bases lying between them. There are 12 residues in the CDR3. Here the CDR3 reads CSVGGTPYEQYF. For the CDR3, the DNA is TGCAGCGTTGGAGGCACTCCCTACGAGCAGTACTTC.

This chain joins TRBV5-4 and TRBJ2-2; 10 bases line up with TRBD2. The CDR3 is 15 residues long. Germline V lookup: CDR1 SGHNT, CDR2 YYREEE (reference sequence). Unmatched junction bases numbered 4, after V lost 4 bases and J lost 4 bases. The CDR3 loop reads CASSQLAGSTGELFF. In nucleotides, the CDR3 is TGTGCCAGCAGCCAACTAGCGGGGTCCACCGGGGAGCTGTTTTTT.

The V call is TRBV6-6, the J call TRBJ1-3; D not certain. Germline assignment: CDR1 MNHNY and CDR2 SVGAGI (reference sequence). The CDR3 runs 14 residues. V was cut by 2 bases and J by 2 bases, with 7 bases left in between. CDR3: CASSYEGAGNTIYF. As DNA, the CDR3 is TGTGCCAGCAGTTACGAGGGAGCTGGAAACACCATATATTTT.

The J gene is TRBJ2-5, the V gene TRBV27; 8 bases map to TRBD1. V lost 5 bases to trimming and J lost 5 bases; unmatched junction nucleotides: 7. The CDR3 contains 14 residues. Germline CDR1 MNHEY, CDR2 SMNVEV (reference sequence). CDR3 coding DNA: TGTGCCAGCAGTCCTCAGGGGGCTGTGGAGACCCAGTACTTC. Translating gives CASSPQGAVETQYF.

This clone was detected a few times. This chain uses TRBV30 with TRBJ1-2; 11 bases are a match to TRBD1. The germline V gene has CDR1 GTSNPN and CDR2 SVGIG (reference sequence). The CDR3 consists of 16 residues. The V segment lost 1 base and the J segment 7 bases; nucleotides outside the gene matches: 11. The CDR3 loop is CAWSATRDRGGRGYTF. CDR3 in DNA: TGTGCCTGGAGTGCAACCCGGGACAGGGGGGGCCGTGGCTACACCTTC.

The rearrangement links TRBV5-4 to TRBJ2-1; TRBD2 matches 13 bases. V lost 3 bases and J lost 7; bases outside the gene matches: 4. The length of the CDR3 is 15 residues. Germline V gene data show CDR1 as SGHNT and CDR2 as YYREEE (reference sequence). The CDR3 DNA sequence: TGTGCCAGCAGCTCCGGGACTAGCGGGAAAAATGAGCAGTTCTTC. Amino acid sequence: CASSSGTSGKNEQFF. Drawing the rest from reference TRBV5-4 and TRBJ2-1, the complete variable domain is ETGVTQSPTHLIKTRGQQVTLRCSSQSGHNTVSWYQQALGQGPQFIFQYYREEENGRGNFPPRFSGLQFPNYSSELNVNALELDDSALYLCASSSGTSGKNEQFFGPGTRLTVL.

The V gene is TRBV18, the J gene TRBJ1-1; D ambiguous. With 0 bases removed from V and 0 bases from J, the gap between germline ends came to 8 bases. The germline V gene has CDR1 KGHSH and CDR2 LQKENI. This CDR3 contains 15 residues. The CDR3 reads CASSPPWAMNTEAFF. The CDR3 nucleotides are TGTGCCAGCTCACCACCGTGGGCCATGAACACTGAAGCTTTCTTT. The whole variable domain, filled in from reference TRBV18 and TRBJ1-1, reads NAGVMQNPRHLVRRRGQEARLRCSPMKGHSHVYWYRQLPEEGLKFMVYLQKENIIDESGMPKERFSAEFPKEGPSILRIQQVVRGDSAAYFCASSPPWAMNTEAFFGQGTRLTVV.

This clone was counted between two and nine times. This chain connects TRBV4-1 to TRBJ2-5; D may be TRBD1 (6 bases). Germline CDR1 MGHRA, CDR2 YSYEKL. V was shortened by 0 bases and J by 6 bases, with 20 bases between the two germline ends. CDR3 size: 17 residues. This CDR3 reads CASSQDLGRQGLKTQYF. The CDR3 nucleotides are TGCGCCAGCAGCCAAGATCTGGGACGGCAGGGGCTGAAGACCCAGTACTTC.

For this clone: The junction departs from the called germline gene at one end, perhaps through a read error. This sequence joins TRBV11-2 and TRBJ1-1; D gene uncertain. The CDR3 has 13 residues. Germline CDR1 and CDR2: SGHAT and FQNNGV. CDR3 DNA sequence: TGTGCCAGCAGCCGACACTGGAACGCTGAAGCTTTCTTT. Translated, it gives CASSRHWNAEAFF.

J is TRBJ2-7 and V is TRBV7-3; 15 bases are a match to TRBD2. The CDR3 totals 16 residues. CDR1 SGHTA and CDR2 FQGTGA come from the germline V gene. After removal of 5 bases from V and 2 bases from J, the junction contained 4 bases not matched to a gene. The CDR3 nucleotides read TGTGCCAGCAGCCCCGGGACTAGCGGGGGGCCCTACGAGCAGTACTTC. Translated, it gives CASSPGTSGGPYEQYF. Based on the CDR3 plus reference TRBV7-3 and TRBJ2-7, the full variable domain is GAGVSQTPSNKVTEKGKYVELRCDPISGHTALYWYRQSLGQGPEFLIYFQGTGAADDSGLPNDRFFAVRPEGSVSTLKIQRTERGDSAVYLCASSPGTSGGPYEQYFGPGTRLTVT.

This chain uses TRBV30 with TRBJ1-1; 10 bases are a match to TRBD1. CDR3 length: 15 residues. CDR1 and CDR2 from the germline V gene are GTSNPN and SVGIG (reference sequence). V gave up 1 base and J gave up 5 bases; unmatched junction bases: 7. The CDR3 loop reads CAWSGGPGQGTEAFF. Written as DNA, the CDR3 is TGTGCCTGGAGTGGCGGTCCGGGACAGGGGACTGAAGCTTTCTTT.

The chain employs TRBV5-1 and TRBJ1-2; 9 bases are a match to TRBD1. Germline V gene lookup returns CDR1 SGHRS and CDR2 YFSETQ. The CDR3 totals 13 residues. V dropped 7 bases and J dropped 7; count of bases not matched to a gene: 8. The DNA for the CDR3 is TGCGCCAGCGGGACAGGGACGGGGGGTGGCTACACCTTC. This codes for CASGTGTGGGYTF.

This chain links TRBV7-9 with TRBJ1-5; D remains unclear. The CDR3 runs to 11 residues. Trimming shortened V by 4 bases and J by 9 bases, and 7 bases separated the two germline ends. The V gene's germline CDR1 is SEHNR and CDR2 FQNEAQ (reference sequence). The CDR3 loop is CASSSSGPQHF. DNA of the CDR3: TGTGCCAGCAGCTCAAGCGGGCCCCAGCATTTT.

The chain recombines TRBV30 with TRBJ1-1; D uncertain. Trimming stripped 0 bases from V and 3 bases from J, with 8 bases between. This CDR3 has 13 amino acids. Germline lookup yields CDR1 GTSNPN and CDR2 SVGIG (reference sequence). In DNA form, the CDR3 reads TGTGCCTGGAGTGTACGGGGAGACACTGAAGCTTTCTTT. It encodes CAWSVRGDTEAFF.

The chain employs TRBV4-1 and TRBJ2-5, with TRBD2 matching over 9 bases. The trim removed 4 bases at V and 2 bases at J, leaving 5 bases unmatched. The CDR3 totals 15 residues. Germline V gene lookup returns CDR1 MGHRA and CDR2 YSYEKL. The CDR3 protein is CASSRSSGEQETQYF. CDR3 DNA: TGCGCCAGCAGCCGTTCTAGCGGGGAACAAGAGACCCAGTACTTC.

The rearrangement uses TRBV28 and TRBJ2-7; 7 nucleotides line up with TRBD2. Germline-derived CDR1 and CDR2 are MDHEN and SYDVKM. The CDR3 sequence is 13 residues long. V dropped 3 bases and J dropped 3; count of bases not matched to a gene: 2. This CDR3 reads CASSLGGNYEQYF. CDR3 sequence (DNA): TGTGCCAGCAGTTTGGGGGGGAACTACGAGCAGTACTTC.

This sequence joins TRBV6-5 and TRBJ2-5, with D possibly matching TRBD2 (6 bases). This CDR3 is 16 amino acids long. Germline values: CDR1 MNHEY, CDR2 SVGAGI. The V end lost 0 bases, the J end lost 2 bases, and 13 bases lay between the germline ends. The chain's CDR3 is CASSYSELASQETQYF. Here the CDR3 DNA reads TGTGCCAGCAGTTACTCGGAACTAGCTTCTCAAGAGACCCAGTACTTC.